This entry lists 5 T cell receptor beta chains sequenced from one sample in a study of T cell clones after liver transplantation. Using immunoSEQ multiplex PCR, the repertoire was profiled, and TCRdb retains in-frame clones only, with some absent. The data show some 57,000 clones, more than 70% seen once. The source material was CD4+ T cells from blood, sampled at the 22-month timepoint. These TCRs come from a human patient who received a liver transplant. Certain T cells may be donor cells from the graft.

The V call is TRBV7-2, the J call TRBJ2-1; D assignment may be TRBD1 or TRBD2 (5 bases each). The length of the CDR3 is 14 residues. CDR1 and CDR2 from the germline V gene are SGHTA and FQGNSA. Trimming took 0 bases from V and 7 from J, leaving 10 bases between them. As DNA, the CDR3 is TGTGCCAGCAGCTTAGCCGGGGCCAGGAATGAGCAGTTCTTC. Amino acids: CASSLAGARNEQFF.

This chain uses TRBV28 with TRBJ2-7, with unresolved D. V was pared by 6 bases and J by 3 bases, with 12 bases between. Per the germline V gene, CDR1 is MDHEN and CDR2 is SYDVKM. This CDR3 comprises 13 residues. The CDR3 nucleotides are TGTGCCAGCAGAGTCAGGTACCTCTACGAGCAGTACTTC. Protein: CASRVRYLYEQYF.

The rearrangement uses TRBV11-2 and TRBJ2-5, with 8 positions matching TRBD1. This CDR3 has 15 residues. The junction had 3 bases not matched to a gene; V was cut back by 3 bases and J by 0 bases. The germline CDR1 and CDR2 sequences are SGHAT and FQNNGV. CDR3 protein: CASSLGDRHQETQYF. CDR3 in DNA: TGTGCCAGCAGCTTGGGGGACAGGCACCAAGAGACCCAGTACTTC.

CDR3 sequence reads: CASSQEYKNTEAFF. The CDR3 region has the DNA TGTGCCAGCAGCCAAGAGTACAAGAACACTGAAGCTTTCTTT. V and J are TRBV4-2 and TRBJ1-1; D not resolved. The germline CDR1 and CDR2 sequences are LGHNA and YNFKEQ. This CDR3 is 14 amino acids long. V was pared by 0 bases and J by 1 base, with 6 bases between.

The rearrangement links TRBV27 to TRBJ2-3; possible D gene TRBD1, 6 bases. The CDR3 is 15 residues long. V gave up 3 bases and J gave up 3 bases, with 13 bases separating them. From germline, CDR1 is MNHEY and CDR2 SMNVEV (reference sequence). CDR3 nucleotides: TGTGCCAGCAGTTTGGGGCAGGGGAAGACAGATACGCAGTATTTT. Translation gives CASSLGQGKTDTQYF.